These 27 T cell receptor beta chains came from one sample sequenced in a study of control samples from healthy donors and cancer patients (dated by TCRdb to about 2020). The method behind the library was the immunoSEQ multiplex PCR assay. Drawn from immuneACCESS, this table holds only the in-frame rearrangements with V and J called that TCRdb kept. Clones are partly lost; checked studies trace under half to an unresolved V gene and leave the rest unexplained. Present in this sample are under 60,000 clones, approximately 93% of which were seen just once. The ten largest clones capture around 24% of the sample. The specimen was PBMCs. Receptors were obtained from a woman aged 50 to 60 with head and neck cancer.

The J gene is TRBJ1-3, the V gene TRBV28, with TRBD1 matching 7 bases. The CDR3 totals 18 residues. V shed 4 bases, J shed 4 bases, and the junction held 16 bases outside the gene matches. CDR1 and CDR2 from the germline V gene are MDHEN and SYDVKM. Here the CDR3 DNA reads TGTGCCAGCAGTTACCCCGCCCCCGACAGGGCGGGCGGAAACACCATATATTTT. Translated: CASSYPAPDRAGGNTIYF.

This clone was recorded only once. DNA for the CDR3: TGCAGCGTTGAAGTCTTAGGGGGTGACTACACTGAAGCTTTCTTT. This sequence encodes CSVEVLGGDYTEAFF. V is TRBV29-1 and J is TRBJ1-1; D might be TRBD1 (6 bases). V gave up 1 base and J gave up 3 bases, with 15 bases separating them. This CDR3 has 15 residues. Germline values: CDR1 SQVTM, CDR2 ANQGSEA.

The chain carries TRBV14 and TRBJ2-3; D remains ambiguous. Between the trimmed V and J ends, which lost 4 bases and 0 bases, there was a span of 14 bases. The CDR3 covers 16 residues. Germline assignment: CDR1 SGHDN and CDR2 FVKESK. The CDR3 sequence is CASSLRRASSTDTQYF. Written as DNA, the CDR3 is TGTGCCAGCAGCCTCCGGCGCGCGTCTAGCACAGATACGCAGTATTTT.

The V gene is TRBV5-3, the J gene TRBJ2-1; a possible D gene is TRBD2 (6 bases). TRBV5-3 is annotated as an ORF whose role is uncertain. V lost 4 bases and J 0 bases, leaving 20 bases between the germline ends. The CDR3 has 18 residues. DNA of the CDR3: TGTGCCAGAAGCCCCCTCCTGAGGACTACTAGCTCCTACAATGAGCAGTTCTTC. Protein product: CARSPLLRTTSSYNEQFF.

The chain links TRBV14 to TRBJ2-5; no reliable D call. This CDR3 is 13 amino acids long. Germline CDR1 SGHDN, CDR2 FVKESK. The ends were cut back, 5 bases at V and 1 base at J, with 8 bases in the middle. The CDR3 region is CASSSGRQETQYF. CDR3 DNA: TGTGCCAGCAGCTCCGGGCGCCAAGAGACCCAGTACTTC.

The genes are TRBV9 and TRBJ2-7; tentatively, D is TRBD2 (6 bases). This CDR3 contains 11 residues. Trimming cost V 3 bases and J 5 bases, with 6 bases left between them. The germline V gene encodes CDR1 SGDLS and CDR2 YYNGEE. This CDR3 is CASSAGDEQYF. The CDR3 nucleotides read TGTGCCAGCAGCGCGGGAGACGAGCAGTACTTC.

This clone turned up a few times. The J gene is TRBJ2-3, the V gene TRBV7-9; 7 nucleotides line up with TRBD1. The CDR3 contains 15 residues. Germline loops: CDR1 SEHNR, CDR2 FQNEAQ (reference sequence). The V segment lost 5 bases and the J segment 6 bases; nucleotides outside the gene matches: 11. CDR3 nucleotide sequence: TGTGCCAGCAGCGATCGACAGGGTAAGACGGATACGCAGTATTTT. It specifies CASSDRQGKTDTQYF.

The CDR3 nucleotides are TGTGCCAGCTCACCACGGGTGGATAGGTCAGGAAAACTGTTTTTT. It yields the protein CASSPRVDRSGKLFF. The V gene is TRBV18, the J gene TRBJ1-4; D uncertain. Trimming stripped 1 base from V and 10 bases from J, with 16 bases between. This CDR3 has 15 amino acids. CDR1 is KGHSH, CDR2 LQKENI, per germline.

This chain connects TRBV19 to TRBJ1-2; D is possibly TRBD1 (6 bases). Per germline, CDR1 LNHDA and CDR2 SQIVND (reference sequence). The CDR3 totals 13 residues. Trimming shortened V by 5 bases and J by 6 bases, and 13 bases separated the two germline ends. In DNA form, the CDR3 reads TGTGCCAGTAGTTACAGGGAGGACCATGGCTACACCTTC. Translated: CASSYREDHGYTF. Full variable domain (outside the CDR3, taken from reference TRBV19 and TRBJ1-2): DGGITQSPKYLFRKEGQNVTLSCEQNLNHDAMYWYRQDPGQGLRLIYYSQIVNDFQKGDIAEGYSVSREKKESFPLTVTSAQKNPTAFYLCASSYREDHGYTFGSGTRLTVV.

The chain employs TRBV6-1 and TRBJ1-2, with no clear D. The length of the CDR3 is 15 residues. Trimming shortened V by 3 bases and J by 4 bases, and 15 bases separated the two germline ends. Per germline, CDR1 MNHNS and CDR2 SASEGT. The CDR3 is CASSDQDYFSYGYTF. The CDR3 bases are TGTGCCAGCAGTGATCAGGACTACTTTTCCTATGGCTACACCTTC.

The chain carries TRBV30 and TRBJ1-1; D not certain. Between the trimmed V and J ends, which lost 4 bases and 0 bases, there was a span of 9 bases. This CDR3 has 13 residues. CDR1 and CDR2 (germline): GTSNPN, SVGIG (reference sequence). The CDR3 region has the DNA TGTGCCTGGAAGGGCCCCTTGAACACTGAAGCTTTCTTT. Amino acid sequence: CAWKGPLNTEAFF.

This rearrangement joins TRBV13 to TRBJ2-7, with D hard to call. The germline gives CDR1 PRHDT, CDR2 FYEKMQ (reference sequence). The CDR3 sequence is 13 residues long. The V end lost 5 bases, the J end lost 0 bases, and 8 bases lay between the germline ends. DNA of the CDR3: TGTGCCAGCAGCCTGGACCGCTCCTACGAGCAGTACTTC. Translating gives CASSLDRSYEQYF. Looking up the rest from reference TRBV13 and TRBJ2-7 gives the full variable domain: AAGVIQSPRHLIKEKRETATLKCYPIPRHDTVYWYQQGPGQDPQFLISFYEKMQSDKGSIPDRFSAQQFSDYHSELNMSSLELGDSALYFCASSLDRSYEQYFGPGTRLTVT.

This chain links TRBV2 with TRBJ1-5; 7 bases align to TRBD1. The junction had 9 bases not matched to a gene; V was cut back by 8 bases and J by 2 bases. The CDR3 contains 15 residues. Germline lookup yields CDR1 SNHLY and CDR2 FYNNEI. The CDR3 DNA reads TGTGCCAGCGGGCCGGAGGGGGCGCGCAATCAGCCCCAGCATTTT. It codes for CASGPEGARNQPQHF.

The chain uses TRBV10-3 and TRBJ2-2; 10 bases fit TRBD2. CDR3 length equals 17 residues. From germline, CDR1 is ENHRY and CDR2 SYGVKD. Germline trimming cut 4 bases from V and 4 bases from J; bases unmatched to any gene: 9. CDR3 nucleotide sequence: TGTGCCATCAGTGTGGTCAGCGGGAGGGGATTCACCGGGGAGCTGTTTTTT. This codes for CAISVVSGRGFTGELFF.

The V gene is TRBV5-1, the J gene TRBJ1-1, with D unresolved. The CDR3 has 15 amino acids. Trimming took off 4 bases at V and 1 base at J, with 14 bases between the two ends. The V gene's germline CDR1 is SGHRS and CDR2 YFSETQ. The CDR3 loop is CASSPRGYGNTEAFF. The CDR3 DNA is TGCGCCAGCAGCCCCAGAGGTTACGGGAACACTGAAGCTTTCTTT.

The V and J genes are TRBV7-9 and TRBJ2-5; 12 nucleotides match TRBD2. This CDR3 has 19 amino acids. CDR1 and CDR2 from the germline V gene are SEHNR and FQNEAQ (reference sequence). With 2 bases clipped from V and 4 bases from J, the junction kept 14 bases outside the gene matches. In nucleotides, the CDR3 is TGTGCCAGCAGCTTATTTAGACTAGCGGGGGCGCGGCGAGGAGAGACCCAGTACTTC. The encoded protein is CASSLFRLAGARRGETQYF.

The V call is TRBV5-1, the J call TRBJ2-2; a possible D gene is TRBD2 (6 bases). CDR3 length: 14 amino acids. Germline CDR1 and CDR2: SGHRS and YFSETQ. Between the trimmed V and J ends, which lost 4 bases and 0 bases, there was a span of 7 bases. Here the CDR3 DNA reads TGCGCCAGCAGCGGGAGGACGAACACCGGGGAGCTGTTTTTT. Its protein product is CASSGRTNTGELFF.

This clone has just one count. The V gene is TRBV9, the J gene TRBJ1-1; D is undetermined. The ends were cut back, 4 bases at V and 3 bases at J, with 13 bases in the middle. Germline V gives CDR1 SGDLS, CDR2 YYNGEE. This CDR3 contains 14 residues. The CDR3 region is CASSPSLGDTEAFF. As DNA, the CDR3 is TGTGCCAGCAGCCCCAGTCTCGGGGACACTGAAGCTTTCTTT.

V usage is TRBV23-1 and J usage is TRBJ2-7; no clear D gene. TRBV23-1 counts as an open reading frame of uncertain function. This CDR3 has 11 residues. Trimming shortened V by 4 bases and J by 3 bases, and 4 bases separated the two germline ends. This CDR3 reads CASSRGYEQYF. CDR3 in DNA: TGCGCCAGCAGTCGTGGCTACGAGCAGTACTTC.

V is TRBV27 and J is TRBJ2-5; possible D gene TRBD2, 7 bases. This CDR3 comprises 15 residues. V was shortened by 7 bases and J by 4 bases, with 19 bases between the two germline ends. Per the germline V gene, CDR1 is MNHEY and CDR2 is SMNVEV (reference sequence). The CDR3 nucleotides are TGTGCCAGCATGGTCAAGGGGGGGCGGCTAGAGACCCAGTACTTC. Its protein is CASMVKGGRLETQYF.

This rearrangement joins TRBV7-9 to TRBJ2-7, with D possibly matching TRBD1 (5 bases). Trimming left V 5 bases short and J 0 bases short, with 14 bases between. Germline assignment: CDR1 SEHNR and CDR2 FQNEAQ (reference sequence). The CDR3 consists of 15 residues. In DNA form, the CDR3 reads TGTGCCAGCAGCGCCAGATCAGGGTTCTCCTACGAGCAGTACTTC. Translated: CASSARSGFSYEQYF.

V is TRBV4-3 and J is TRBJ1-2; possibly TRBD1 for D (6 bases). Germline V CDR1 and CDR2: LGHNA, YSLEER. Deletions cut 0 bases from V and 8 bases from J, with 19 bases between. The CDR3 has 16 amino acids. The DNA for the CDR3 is TGCGCCAGCAGCCAAGATATCACCCAGGGGCCGGGAGGCTACACCTTC. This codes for CASSQDITQGPGGYTF.

Here the CDR3 reads CASTEGGGGKTDTQYF. The CDR3 DNA reads TGTGCCAGCACCGAAGGAGGGGGCGGCAAAACAGATACGCAGTATTTT. This rearrangement joins TRBV25-1 to TRBJ2-3; a weak D match, TRBD1 (7 bases). The CDR3 is 16 residues long. Germline loops: CDR1 MGHDK, CDR2 SYGVNS. V lost 7 bases to trimming and J lost 3 bases, with 20 bases between them. The whole variable domain, remainder taken from reference TRBV25-1 and TRBJ2-3, is EADIYQTPRYLVIGTGKKITLECSQTMGHDKMYWYQQDPGMELHLIHYSYGVNSTEKGDLSSESTVSRIRTEHFPLTLESARPSHTSQYLCASTEGGGGKTDTQYFGPGTRLTVL.

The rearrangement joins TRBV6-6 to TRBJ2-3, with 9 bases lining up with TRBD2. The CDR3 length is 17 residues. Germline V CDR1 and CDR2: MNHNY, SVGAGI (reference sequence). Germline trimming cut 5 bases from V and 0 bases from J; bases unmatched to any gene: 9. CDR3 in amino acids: CASSRASLAGSTDTQYF. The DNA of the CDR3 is TGTGCCAGCAGTCGTGCGTCTCTAGCGGGGAGCACAGATACGCAGTATTTT.

The CDR3 DNA reads as TGTGCCAGCTCACCGGGACAGTACCTCTACGAGCAGTACTTC. Translating gives CASSPGQYLYEQYF. The rearrangement joins TRBV18 to TRBJ2-7; TRBD1 agrees at 7 bases. Unmatched junction bases numbered 5, after V lost 3 bases and J lost 3 bases. This CDR3 is built from 14 residues. Germline lookup yields CDR1 KGHSH and CDR2 LQKENI.

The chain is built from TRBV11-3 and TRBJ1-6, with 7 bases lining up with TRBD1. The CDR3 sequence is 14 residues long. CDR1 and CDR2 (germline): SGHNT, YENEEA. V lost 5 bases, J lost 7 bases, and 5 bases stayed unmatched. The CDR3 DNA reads TGTGCCAGCAGCGTAGGACAGGAGAATTCACCCCTCCACTTT. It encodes CASSVGQENSPLHF.

DNA of the CDR3: TGTGCCAGCAGTGAAGCCGGGACATTGAACACTGAAGCTTTCTTT. Translation gives CASSEAGTLNTEAFF. The chain employs TRBV2 and TRBJ1-1; weak D call: TRBD1 (6 bases). The germline V gene encodes CDR1 SNHLY and CDR2 FYNNEI. Trimming left V 0 bases short and J 0 bases short, with 8 bases between. This CDR3 region has 15 residues.